This T cell receptor (beta chain) was identified in a study of T cell responses to AZD1222 COVID-19 vaccine. Trimming shortened V by 0 bases and J by 9 bases, and 12 bases separated the two germline ends. Germline CDR1 MGHRA, CDR2 YSYEKL. CDR3 size: 14 residues. Assay: immunoSEQ multiplex PCR; the TCRdb copy retains only in-frame clones and omits some. The top ten clones hold 28% of a sample with around 120,000 clones, 85% to 90% of them seen once. This chain connects TRBV4-1 to TRBJ1-5; a possible D gene is TRBD1 (5 bases). The sequencing used peripheral blood, collected on day 0 of AZD1222 vaccination. The clonotype was recovered from an adult in good health. The CDR3 region is CASSQEGVFSPQHF. CDR3 bases: TGCGCCAGCAGCCAAGAAGGGGTATTTTCGCCCCAGCATTTT.